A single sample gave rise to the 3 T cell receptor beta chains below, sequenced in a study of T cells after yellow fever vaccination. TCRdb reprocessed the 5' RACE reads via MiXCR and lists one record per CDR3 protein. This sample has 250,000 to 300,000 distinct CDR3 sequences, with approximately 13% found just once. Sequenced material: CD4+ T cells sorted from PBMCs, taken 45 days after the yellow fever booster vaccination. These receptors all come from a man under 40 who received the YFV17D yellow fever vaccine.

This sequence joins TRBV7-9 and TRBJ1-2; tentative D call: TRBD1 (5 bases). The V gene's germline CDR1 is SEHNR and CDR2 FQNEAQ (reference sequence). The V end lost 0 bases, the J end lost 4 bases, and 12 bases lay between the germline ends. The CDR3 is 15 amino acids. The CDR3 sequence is CASSLAAGVGYGYTF. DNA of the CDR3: TGTGCCAGCAGCTTAGCTGCGGGGGTAGGCTATGGCTACACCTTC.

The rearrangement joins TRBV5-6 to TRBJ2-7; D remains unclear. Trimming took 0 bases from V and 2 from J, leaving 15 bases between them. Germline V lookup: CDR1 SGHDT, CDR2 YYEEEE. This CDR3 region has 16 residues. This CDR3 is CASSLATRLAAYEQYF. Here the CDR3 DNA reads TGTGCCAGCAGCTTGGCCACAAGACTTGCAGCCTACGAGCAGTACTTC.

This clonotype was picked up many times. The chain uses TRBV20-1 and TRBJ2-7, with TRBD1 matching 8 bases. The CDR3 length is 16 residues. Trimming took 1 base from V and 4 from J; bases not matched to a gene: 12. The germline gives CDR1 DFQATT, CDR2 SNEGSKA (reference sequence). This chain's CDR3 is CSARVLGQGARYEQYF. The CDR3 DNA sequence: TGCAGTGCTAGAGTTCTGGGGCAGGGGGCGAGGTACGAGCAGTACTTC.